Sequencing of this T cell receptor beta chain was carried out in a study of blood T cell repertoires in COVID-19. Whole-study context: Samples taken during acute and convalescent COVID-19 were collected in the United States, Italy and Spain.

The data were produced by immunoSEQ multiplex PCR, yet TCRdb's version contains in-frame clones alone and is incomplete. The table records approximately 71,000 clones, about four fifths of them present only once. This CDR3 contains 15 residues. V was shortened by 1 base and J by 4 bases, with 11 bases between the two germline ends. Germline CDR1 LNHDA, CDR2 SQIVND (reference sequence). The sample comprised peripheral blood. The source is a woman at least 80 years old with acute or convalescent COVID-19. The chain is built from TRBV19 and TRBJ1-5, with D possibly TRBD1 on 5 matching bases. This chain's CDR3 is CASSIVAGRNQPQHF. Here the CDR3 DNA reads TGTGCCAGTAGTATAGTGGCAGGGAGGAATCAGCCCCAGCATTTT. Full variable domain (outside the CDR3, taken from reference TRBV19 and TRBJ1-5): DGGITQSPKYLFRKEGQNVTLSCEQNLNHDAMYWYRQDPGQGLRLIYYSQIVNDFQKGDIAEGYSVSREKKESFPLTVTSAQKNPTAFYLCASSIVAGRNQPQHFGDGTRLSIL.